This T cell receptor (beta chain) comes out of a study of T cell responses to AZD1222 COVID-19 vaccine. The study's findings and limits: Reports say nearly half of spike-specific TCRs go after unmutated variant regions. Spike regions recognized by vaccine-associated CD4 TCRs spanned the protein, led by 160-218 and 743-854. Only a handful of AZD1222 recipients, more than five in all, had baseline seropositivity.

Worth noting for this clone: The antigen remains undetermined.

The germline V gene encodes CDR1 MDHEN and CDR2 SYDVKM. This CDR3 has 15 amino acids. V was pared by 2 bases and J by 8 bases, with 6 bases of the junction left unmatched. TCRdb's copy holds only in-frame clones and misses some; the assay was immunoSEQ multiplex PCR. The repertoire consists of just under 95,000 clones, with more than 75% occurring once and the leading ten covering 22%. The starting material was peripheral blood, obtained on day 0 of AZD1222 vaccination. This receptor was taken from an adult in good health. The gene calls are TRBV28 and TRBJ2-2; 9 nucleotides align to TRBD1. CDR3 residues: CASSLPGTGSGELFF. CDR3 coding DNA: TGTGCCAGCAGTTTACCCGGGACAGGGTCGGGGGAGCTGTTTTTT.